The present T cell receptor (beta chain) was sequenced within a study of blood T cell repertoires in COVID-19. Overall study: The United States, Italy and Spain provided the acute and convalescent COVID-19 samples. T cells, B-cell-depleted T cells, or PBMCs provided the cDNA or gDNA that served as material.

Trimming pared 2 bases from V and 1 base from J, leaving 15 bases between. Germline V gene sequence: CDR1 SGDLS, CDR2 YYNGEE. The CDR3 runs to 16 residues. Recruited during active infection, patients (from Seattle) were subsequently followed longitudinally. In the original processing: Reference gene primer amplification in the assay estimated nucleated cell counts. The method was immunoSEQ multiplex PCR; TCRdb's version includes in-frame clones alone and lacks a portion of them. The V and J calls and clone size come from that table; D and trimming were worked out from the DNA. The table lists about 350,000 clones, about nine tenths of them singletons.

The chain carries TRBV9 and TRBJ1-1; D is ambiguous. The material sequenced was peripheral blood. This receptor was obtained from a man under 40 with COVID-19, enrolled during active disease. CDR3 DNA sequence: TGTGCCAGCAGCGTCTCGGCAGCCAGCGGGAACACTGAAGCTTTCTTT. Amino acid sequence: CASSVSAASGNTEAFF.